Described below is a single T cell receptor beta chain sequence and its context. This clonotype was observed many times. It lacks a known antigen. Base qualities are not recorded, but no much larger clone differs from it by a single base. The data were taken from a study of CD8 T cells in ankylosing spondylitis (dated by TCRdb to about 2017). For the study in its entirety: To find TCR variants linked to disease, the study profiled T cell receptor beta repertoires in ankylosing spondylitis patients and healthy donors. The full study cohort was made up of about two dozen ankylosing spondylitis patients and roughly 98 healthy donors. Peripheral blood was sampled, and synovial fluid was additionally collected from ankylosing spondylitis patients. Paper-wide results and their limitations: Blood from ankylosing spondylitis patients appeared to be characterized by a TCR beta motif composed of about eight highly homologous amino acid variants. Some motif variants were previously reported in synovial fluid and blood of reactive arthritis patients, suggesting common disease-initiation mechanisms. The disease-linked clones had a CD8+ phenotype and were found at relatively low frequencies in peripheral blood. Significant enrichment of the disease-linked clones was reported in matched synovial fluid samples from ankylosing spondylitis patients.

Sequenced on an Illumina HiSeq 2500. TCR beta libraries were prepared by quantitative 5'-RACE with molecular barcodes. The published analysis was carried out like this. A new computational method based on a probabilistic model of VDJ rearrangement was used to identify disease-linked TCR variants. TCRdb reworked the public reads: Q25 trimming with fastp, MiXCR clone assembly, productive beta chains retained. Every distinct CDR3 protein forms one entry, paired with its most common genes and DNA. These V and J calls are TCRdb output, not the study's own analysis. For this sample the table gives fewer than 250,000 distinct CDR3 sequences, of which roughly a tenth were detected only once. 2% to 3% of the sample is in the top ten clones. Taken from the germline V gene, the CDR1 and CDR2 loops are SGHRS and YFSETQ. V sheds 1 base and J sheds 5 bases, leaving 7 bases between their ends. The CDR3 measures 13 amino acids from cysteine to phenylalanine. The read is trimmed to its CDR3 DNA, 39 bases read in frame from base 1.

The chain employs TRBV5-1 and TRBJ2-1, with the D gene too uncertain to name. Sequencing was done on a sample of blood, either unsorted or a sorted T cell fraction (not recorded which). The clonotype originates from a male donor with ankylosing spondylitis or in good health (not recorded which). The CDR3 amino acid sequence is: CASSLSLDNEQFF. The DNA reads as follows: TGCGCCAGCAGCTTGTCCCTGGACAATGAGCAGTTCTTC.